The text below deals with one T cell receptor (beta chain). No antigen is known for it. This CDR3 contains 12 residues. The germline V gene has CDR1 MNHEY and CDR2 SMNVEV (reference sequence). The V gene lost 1 base and the J gene lost 11 bases, with 9 bases spanning the gap. Sequencing used immunoSEQ multiplex PCR; TCRdb keeps in-frame clones, though not all of them. The table includes around 36,000 clones, nearly 95% detected once. The data were obtained in a study of graft-versus-host responses after intestinal transplantation. The overall study: Multivisceral, liver-intestinal, or isolated intestinal grafts were transplanted into recipients. Broader study findings: The study associated peak circulating GvH clone levels with early post-transplant HvG declines.

V usage is TRBV27 and J usage is TRBJ2-1; D is unresolved. Sample: unstimulated CD8+ T cells sorted from spleen or lymph node cells, taken before transplant. This TCR derives from a human donor who was the organ donor for an intestinal transplant. CDR3 sequence (DNA): TGTGCCAGCAGTTTATTTGGTAATCAGCAGTTCTTC. Its translation: CASSLFGNQQFF.